The T cell receptor beta chain under discussion was sequenced for a study of blood T cell repertoires in COVID-19. Data came from immunoSEQ multiplex PCR; TCRdb stores just in-frame clones and leaves some out. Here the sample spans about 170,000 clones, just over 90% being singletons. CDR3 size: 13 residues. Germline values: CDR1 MDHEN, CDR2 SYDVKM. V dropped 8 bases and J dropped 10; count of bases not matched to a gene: 11. The sample comprised peripheral blood. The sequence derives from a man aged 18 to 35 with COVID-19, enrolled during active disease. V and J are TRBV28 and TRBJ2-1, with 7 nucleotides matching TRBD1. The CDR3 DNA is TGTGCCAGCTCTATCCCGGAGGACAGGGAGCAGTTCTTC. This sequence encodes CASSIPEDREQFF.